The source of this T cell receptor beta chain is a study of T cells after yellow fever vaccination. Background on the study: Preparation of the low-cell-number fractions used SMART-Seq v4 Ultra Low Input.

Study conclusions and caveats: Researchers noted that a small share of clonotypes showed up in both CD4 and CD8 compartments. Sorted repertoires could include abundant contaminating clonotypes from bulk cells.

Synthesis of TCR cDNA relied on 5'RACE template switching, which attached a universal primer site and UMIs. A single record per CDR3 protein comes from TCRdb applying MiXCR to the 5' RACE reads. Found here are 300,000 to 400,000 distinct CDR3 sequences, over 8% of them singletons; the top ten hold roughly 18%. This clonotype was seen a few times. Antigen unknown. Germline CDR1 and CDR2: LNHDA and SQIVND (reference sequence). The CDR3 runs to 13 residues. V lost 3 bases, J lost 2 bases, and 5 bases lay in between. The receptor comes from a man aged 18 to 30 who received the YFV17D yellow fever vaccine. The chain links TRBV19 to TRBJ1-5; D gene unclear. The sample consisted of PBMCs, taken on the day of the first yellow fever vaccination. In DNA form, the CDR3 reads TGTGCCAGTAGTATCACTGGCAATCAGCCCCAGCATTTT. It is translated as CASSITGNQPQHF.